A single sample is the source of the 16 T cell receptor beta chains below, sequenced in a study of CD8 T cells in Susac syndrome. A quantity of about 0.5 to 1 ug RNA underwent reverse transcription using random hexamers. TCRdb re-derived calls from the immunoSEQ multiplex PCR reads in MiXCR, one entry per CDR3 protein. Here the sample spans around 190,000 distinct CDR3 sequences, approximately 94% being singletons. Sequencing was carried out using CD4+ T cells from PBMCs. These receptors all stem from a human donor in good health.

The chain links TRBV14 to TRBJ2-1, with 9 bases matching TRBD2. The ends lost 4 bases at V and 0 bases at J; junction bases unmatched: 13. There are 19 residues in the CDR3. Germline-derived CDR1 and CDR2 are SGHDN and FVKESK. The CDR3: CASSPRLAGPISSYNEQFF. The DNA for the CDR3 is TGTGCCAGCAGCCCGCGGCTAGCGGGACCCATTAGCTCCTACAATGAGCAGTTCTTC.

The chain couples TRBV9 to TRBJ2-7; 9 nucleotides agree with TRBD1. The V gene's germline CDR1 is SGDLS and CDR2 YYNGEE. Losses at the gene ends were 3 bases for V and 6 bases for J; bases not matched to a gene: 7. The CDR3 is 14 amino acids. CDR3 DNA sequence: TGTGCCAGCAGCGAGGGACAGGGTTGGAGCGAGCAGTACTTC. Its translation is CASSEGQGWSEQYF.

The CDR3 DNA reads as TGCAGCGTTGACCCAACCTCTAGCGGGAGTAGCACAGATACGCAGTATTTT. The encoded protein is CSVDPTSSGSSTDTQYF. V gene TRBV29-1 combines with J gene TRBJ2-3; 10 nucleotides agree with TRBD2. This CDR3 has 17 residues. Germline V gene sequence: CDR1 SQVTM, CDR2 ANQGSEA. With V trimmed by 3 bases and J by 0 bases, 9 bases remained unmatched.

The chain uses TRBV20-1 and TRBJ1-5; TRBD1 is a possible D gene (5 bases). Germline V CDR1 and CDR2: DFQATT, SNEGSKA (reference sequence). The CDR3 runs to 14 residues. V lost 5 bases to trimming and J lost 0 bases, with 11 bases between them. The CDR3 here is CSAYRQNSNQPQHF. The CDR3 nucleotides are TGCAGTGCTTACCGACAGAATAGCAATCAGCCCCAGCATTTT.

This clonotype was observed a few times. This chain joins TRBV28 and TRBJ1-5; D ambiguous. V was pared by 1 base and J by 3 bases, with 1 base between. The CDR3 length is 12 residues. Germline loops: CDR1 MDHEN, CDR2 SYDVKM. CDR3 bases: TGTGCCAGCAGTTTATACAATCAGCCCCAGCATTTT. It specifies CASSLYNQPQHF.

V gene TRBV5-4 combines with J gene TRBJ2-1, with TRBD2 identical over 7 bases. With V trimmed by 4 bases and J by 4 bases, 11 bases remained unmatched. This CDR3 contains 16 residues. CDR1 SGHNT and CDR2 YYREEE come from the germline V gene (reference sequence). CDR3 amino acids: CASSSAGARSYNEQFF. The CDR3 DNA sequence: TGTGCCAGCAGCAGCGCGGGAGCCCGCTCGTACAATGAGCAGTTCTTC.

The V call is TRBV29-1, the J call TRBJ2-7; TRBD1 matches at 8 bases. V was pared by 4 bases and J by 3 bases, with 11 bases of the junction left unmatched. The CDR3 is 15 residues long. Germline CDR1 is SQVTM and CDR2 is ANQGSEA. In DNA, the CDR3 is TGCAGCGTTGTGTTTCGGGACAGGAATGTCTACGAGCAGTACTTC. Its translation: CSVVFRDRNVYEQYF.

The chain carries TRBV19 and TRBJ2-3, with D perhaps TRBD2 (6 bases). The germline CDR1 and CDR2 sequences are LNHDA and SQIVND (reference sequence). The CDR3 totals 14 residues. The V end was cut by 9 bases, the J end by 0 bases, with 13 bases between. The DNA of the CDR3 is TGTGCCAGCAAAGTAGCGGTCAGCACAGATACGCAGTATTTT. This sequence encodes CASKVAVSTDTQYF.

V and J are TRBV20-1 and TRBJ2-7, with TRBD2 matching 12 bases. Germline-derived CDR1 and CDR2 are DFQATT and SNEGSKA (reference sequence). Trimming removed 3 bases from V and 8 bases from J; junction bases left unmatched: 5. This CDR3 comprises 13 residues. The CDR3 loop is CSASETSGRQQYF. The CDR3 bases are TGCAGTGCTAGTGAGACTAGCGGGAGACAGCAGTACTTC.

This clonotype was found a few times. V and J are TRBV7-2 and TRBJ2-3; D is unclear. The CDR3 is made up of 14 amino acids. Germline V gene sequence: CDR1 SGHTA, CDR2 FQGNSA. The ends were cut back, 3 bases at V and 4 bases at J, with 11 bases in the middle. CDR3 DNA sequence: TGTGCCAGCAGCTTGGAGAGCCAGGCAGATACGCAGTATTTT. Amino acid sequence: CASSLESQADTQYF.

The chain links TRBV12-3 or TRBV12-4 to TRBJ2-5, with D perhaps matching TRBD1 (6 bases). V was cut by 0 bases and J by 4 bases, with 12 bases left in between. This CDR3 is built from 15 residues. In DNA, the CDR3 is TGTGCCAGCAGTTTAGCCGGACAGAGAGGAGAGACCCAGTACTTC. It yields the protein CASSLAGQRGETQYF.

The rearrangement links TRBV7-8 to TRBJ2-1; 9 bases map to TRBD2. This CDR3 is built from 14 residues. In germline, CDR1 is SGHVS, CDR2 FQNEAQ. The V gene end was trimmed by 5 bases and the J gene end by 8 bases; junction bases not matched to a gene: 7. This CDR3 reads CASSPGLARDEQFF. For the CDR3, the DNA is TGTGCCAGCAGCCCGGGACTAGCCCGAGATGAGCAGTTCTTC.

This chain links TRBV11-1 with TRBJ2-1; D call uncertain. Germline V CDR1 and CDR2: SGHAT, FQDESV (reference sequence). The CDR3 consists of 16 residues. V was shortened by 6 bases and J by 0 bases, with 15 bases between the two germline ends. The CDR3 nucleotides read TGTGCCAGCAGTCTTAGGGTCATAGCCTCCTACAATGAGCAGTTCTTC. This codes for CASSLRVIASYNEQFF.

This clonotype has a single count. This chain links TRBV30 with TRBJ2-4; 7 positions match TRBD2. The CDR3 contains 13 residues. V lost 6 bases to trimming and J lost 9 bases; unmatched junction nucleotides: 11. In germline, CDR1 is GTSNPN, CDR2 SVGIG (reference sequence). Here the CDR3 reads CACRRSGGGIQYF. The CDR3 region has the DNA TGTGCCTGTAGAAGGTCGGGAGGTGGCATTCAGTACTTC.

J is TRBJ2-2 and V is TRBV9; 9 bases map to TRBD2. Germline V gene lookup returns CDR1 SGDLS and CDR2 YYNGEE. V shed 2 bases, J shed 3 bases, and the junction held 5 bases outside the gene matches. The CDR3 runs 16 residues. This chain's CDR3 is CASSVFSGRDTGELFF. The CDR3 bases are TGTGCCAGCAGCGTTTTTAGCGGGAGAGACACCGGGGAGCTGTTTTTT.

The chain combines TRBV20-1 with TRBJ2-3; 7 bases match TRBD1. This CDR3 has 16 amino acids. Germline CDR1 is DFQATT and CDR2 is SNEGSKA (reference sequence). The junction had 10 bases not matched to a gene; V was cut back by 0 bases and J by 4 bases. The CDR3: CSARDLNRGLSDTQYF. The CDR3 bases are TGCAGTGCTAGAGATCTTAACAGGGGCCTCTCAGATACGCAGTATTTT.